One and the same sample provided the 25 T cell receptor beta chains below, sequenced in a study of T cell clones after liver transplantation. TCRdb's table, derived via immunoSEQ multiplex PCR, lists solely in-frame clones and lacks some. The sample has 50,000 to 60,000 clones; about 70% are singletons. Sequences were derived from CD4+ T cells from blood, sampled at the 22-month timepoint. The receptors here all came from a human patient who received a liver transplant. Some T cells may have come from the graft donor.

This chain joins TRBV4-2 and TRBJ2-2; D remains unclear. The CDR3 sequence is 16 residues long. The germline V and J ends were trimmed by 0 bases and 4 bases, with 12 bases remaining between them. Germline-derived CDR1 and CDR2 are LGHNA and YNFKEQ. CDR3 sequence: CASSQDPYFGTGELFF. The CDR3 nucleotides are TGTGCCAGCAGCCAAGATCCCTACTTTGGCACCGGGGAGCTGTTTTTT.

V usage is TRBV6-5 and J usage is TRBJ2-1; TRBD2 agrees at 11 bases. The germline V gene encodes CDR1 MNHEY and CDR2 SVGAGI. Germline trimming cut 6 bases from V and 2 bases from J; bases unmatched to any gene: 3. This CDR3 has 15 residues. The DNA for the CDR3 is TGTGCCAGCAGCCGTAGCGGGGGGGCCTACAATGAGCAGTTCTTC. Amino acids: CASSRSGGAYNEQFF.

This clone was observed a single time. The chain couples TRBV4-2 to TRBJ2-1, with 7 bases that match TRBD1. CDR3 length equals 15 residues. The V gene's germline CDR1 is LGHNA and CDR2 YNFKEQ. V shed 0 bases, J shed 10 bases, and the junction held 9 bases outside the gene matches. CDR3 nucleotides: TGTGCCAGCAGCCAAGATTTCGAGGGGGCGAGGGAGCAGTTCTTC. Translating it yields CASSQDFEGAREQFF.

The chain couples TRBV19 to TRBJ1-5; 7 bases match TRBD1. The CDR3 has 14 residues. Germline trimming cut 8 bases from V and 1 base from J; bases unmatched to any gene: 5. Germline CDR1 and CDR2: LNHDA and SQIVND (reference sequence). The CDR3 spells CASRQGISNQPQHF. The CDR3 nucleotides read TGTGCCAGTCGACAGGGAATCAGCAATCAGCCCCAGCATTTT.

The chain recombines TRBV27 with TRBJ1-1; 7 nucleotides align to TRBD1. The J segment lost 6 bases and the V segment lost 6 bases, leaving 28 bases of the junction unmatched. Germline CDR1 and CDR2: MNHEY and SMNVEV (reference sequence). The CDR3 runs to 20 residues. DNA for the CDR3: TGTGCCAGCAGACGATTCCGCCCACGGGCCCTTGCCCCAGGGGGTCCTGAAGCTTTCTTT. Translation gives CASRRFRPRALAPGGPEAFF.

The V call is TRBV28, the J call TRBJ2-7; D might be TRBD1 (6 bases). V was trimmed by 7 bases and J by 4 bases, leaving 11 bases between them. The CDR3 spans 12 residues. The germline V gene encodes CDR1 MDHEN and CDR2 SYDVKM. The CDR3 reads CASTQTGYEQYF. The CDR3 DNA follows: TGTGCCAGCACCCAAACAGGGTACGAGCAGTACTTC.

This clone appeared once. This sequence joins TRBV19 and TRBJ1-5, with no clear D. There are 15 residues in the CDR3. Trimming pared 5 bases from V and 7 bases from J, leaving 18 bases between. CDR1 LNHDA and CDR2 SQIVND come from the germline V gene (reference sequence). The CDR3: CASSVHSRGGQPQHF. CDR3 DNA sequence: TGTGCCAGTAGTGTTCACTCGCGTGGCGGACAGCCCCAGCATTTT. The full variable domain, completed using reference TRBV19 and TRBJ1-5, is DGGITQSPKYLFRKEGQNVTLSCEQNLNHDAMYWYRQDPGQGLRLIYYSQIVNDFQKGDIAEGYSVSREKKESFPLTVTSAQKNPTAFYLCASSVHSRGGQPQHFGDGTRLSIL.

Written as DNA, the CDR3 is TGTGCCAGCAGTGCGGAGGGAACCTCTCGTACCGTCTATGGCTACACCTTC. Protein: CASSAEGTSRTVYGYTF. This rearrangement joins TRBV6-1 to TRBJ1-2; D is unclear. The CDR3 has 17 residues. Between the trimmed V and J ends, which lost 4 bases and 4 bases, there was a span of 22 bases. Germline values: CDR1 MNHNS, CDR2 SASEGT.

This clone occurred once. The same CDR3 can be traced to other DNA sequences in this sample. The chain joins TRBV4-1 to TRBJ1-6; tentative D call: TRBD1 (5 bases). The CDR3 extends over 14 amino acids. V lost 6 bases and J 6 bases, leaving 12 bases between the germline ends. Germline CDR1 MGHRA, CDR2 YSYEKL. CDR3 bases: TGCGCCAGCAGTCGCGACAGCGGTAATTCACCCCTCCACTTT. As protein: CASSRDSGNSPLHF.

The chain employs TRBV2 and TRBJ1-2, with D maybe TRBD1 (5 bases). With 5 bases removed from V and 3 bases from J, the gap between germline ends came to 16 bases. The length of the CDR3 is 15 residues. Per germline, CDR1 SNHLY and CDR2 FYNNEI. CDR3 bases: TGTGCCAGCAGTTCACCTCGGGGCAAGGACTATGGCTACACCTTC. As protein: CASSSPRGKDYGYTF.

This chain links TRBV18 with TRBJ2-1; D is perhaps TRBD2 (6 bases). CDR3 length: 15 amino acids. V lost 2 bases and J lost 3, with 11 bases in between. Germline lookup yields CDR1 KGHSH and CDR2 LQKENI. The CDR3 DNA follows: TGTGCCAGCTCACCAGGCGGGACGGGCTACAATGAGCAGTTCTTC. Its translation is CASSPGGTGYNEQFF.

A note on this clone: The junction shows a germline mismatch at one end, possibly a read error. V gene TRBV6-4 combines with J gene TRBJ2-3; 9 positions match TRBD2. The germline V gene has CDR1 MRHNA and CDR2 SNTAGT. This CDR3 comprises 14 residues. Here the CDR3 DNA reads TGTGCCGGCAGTGAACAGCGGGGGGCAGATACGCAGTATTTT. Translation gives CAGSEQRGADTQYF.

The rearrangement uses TRBV28 and TRBJ1-2; weak D call: TRBD1 (6 bases). Germline CDR1 is MDHEN and CDR2 is SYDVKM. V lost 1 base to trimming and J lost 7 bases, with 10 bases between them. The CDR3 has 13 amino acids. The CDR3 loop is CASSLSGGGGYTF. CDR3 nucleotides: TGTGCCAGCAGTTTATCCGGGGGCGGTGGCTACACCTTC.

For the CDR3, the DNA is TGTGCCAGTAGTATGGGAGGGTTAAATCAGCCCCAGCATTTT. Translating gives CASSMGGLNQPQHF. This chain uses TRBV19 with TRBJ1-5; no clear D gene. Germline V gene sequence: CDR1 LNHDA, CDR2 SQIVND (reference sequence). With 3 bases removed from V and 4 bases from J, the gap between germline ends came to 10 bases. CDR3 length equals 14 residues.

This clone is deemed medium-sized (0.01 to 0.1%). J is TRBJ1-6 and V is TRBV2; 7 nucleotides line up with TRBD1. Germline V gene lookup returns CDR1 SNHLY and CDR2 FYNNEI. V lost 2 bases to trimming and J lost 8 bases; unmatched junction nucleotides: 9. CDR3 length: 16 residues. The CDR3 protein is CASSELGTANDSPLHF. Here the CDR3 DNA reads TGTGCCAGCAGTGAATTGGGGACAGCAAATGATTCACCCCTCCACTTT.

V usage is TRBV11-2 and J usage is TRBJ2-7, with a weak D call TRBD1 (5 bases). In germline, CDR1 is SGHAT, CDR2 FQNNGV. This CDR3 has 13 residues. V shed 5 bases and J shed 3 bases, with 11 bases lying between them. The CDR3 spells CASSQGIGYEQYF. In DNA form, the CDR3 reads TGTGCCAGCAGCCAGGGTATTGGCTACGAGCAGTACTTC. Full variable domain (remainder filled in from reference TRBV11-2 and TRBJ2-7): EAGVAQSPRYKIIEKRQSVAFWCNPISGHATLYWYQQILGQGPKLLIQFQNNGVVDDSQLPKDRFSAERLKGVDSTLKIQPAKLEDSAVYLCASSQGIGYEQYFGPGTRLTVT.

The rearrangement uses TRBV19 and TRBJ1-5; 12 bases are a match to TRBD1. This CDR3 is built from 16 residues. From germline, CDR1 is LNHDA and CDR2 SQIVND (reference sequence). Trimming took 3 bases from V and 6 from J; bases not matched to a gene: 6. The CDR3 nucleotides are TGTGCCAGTAGTATGGCGGGACAGGGGGCTTCTCAGCCCCAGCATTTT. The encoded protein is CASSMAGQGASQPQHF.

The chain links TRBV11-2 to TRBJ2-3, with TRBD2 as a possible D gene (6 bases). The V gene lost 0 bases and the J gene lost 2 bases, with 15 bases spanning the gap. This CDR3 region has 17 residues. Germline assignment: CDR1 SGHAT and CDR2 FQNNGV. The CDR3 is CASSLELAGTLTDTQYF. CDR3 in DNA: TGTGCCAGCAGCTTAGAACTGGCGGGGACGCTCACAGATACGCAGTATTTT.

The sample holds a few counts of this clone. The chain recombines TRBV11-2 with TRBJ2-7; TRBD2 might be the D (5 bases). Germline V gives CDR1 SGHAT, CDR2 FQNNGV. The germline V and J ends were trimmed by 5 bases and 1 base, with 21 bases remaining between them. The length of the CDR3 is 17 residues. The CDR3 is CASSAVGIYRSSYEQYF. CDR3 in DNA: TGTGCCAGCAGCGCCGTCGGGATATACCGGTCTTCCTACGAGCAGTACTTC.

This clone is categorized as medium-sized. The chain combines TRBV19 with TRBJ2-7, with D maybe TRBD2 (6 bases). Trimming left V 5 bases short and J 6 bases short, with 17 bases between. CDR3 length: 14 amino acids. In germline, CDR1 is LNHDA, CDR2 SQIVND (reference sequence). The CDR3 reads CASSPRGLAGEQYF. Written as DNA, the CDR3 is TGTGCCAGTAGTCCGCGGGGTCTTGCGGGCGAGCAGTACTTC.

This sequence joins TRBV9 and TRBJ2-3; 13 nucleotides match TRBD2. V dropped 0 bases and J dropped 2; count of bases not matched to a gene: 3. Germline-derived CDR1 and CDR2 are SGDLS and YYNGEE. The CDR3 totals 17 residues. The CDR3 spells CASSVGTSGGHTDTQYF. CDR3 coding DNA: TGTGCCAGCAGCGTAGGGACTAGCGGGGGCCACACAGATACGCAGTATTTT.

This clone was seen a few times. The chain couples TRBV6-1 to TRBJ1-3; 8 bases match TRBD1. J was trimmed by 3 bases and V by 4 bases; bases with no gene match: 5. Germline CDR1 and CDR2: MNHNS and SASEGT. CDR3 size: 15 residues. DNA of the CDR3: TGTGCCAGCAGTGTCGGGGACAGGAGTGGAAACACCATATATTTT. It encodes CASSVGDRSGNTIYF.

The chain has TRBV5-4 and TRBJ2-2; no clear D. The CDR3 is 15 residues long. CDR1 is SGHNT, CDR2 YYREEE, per germline (reference sequence). Trimming removed 0 bases at V and 4 bases at J, with 10 bases between. The DNA of the CDR3 is TGTGCCAGCAGCTTGGACAGAATTAGCACCGGGGAGCTGTTTTTT. Amino acid sequence: CASSLDRISTGELFF. Looking up the rest from reference TRBV5-4 and TRBJ2-2 gives the full variable domain: ETGVTQSPTHLIKTRGQQVTLRCSSQSGHNTVSWYQQALGQGPQFIFQYYREEENGRGNFPPRFSGLQFPNYSSELNVNALELDDSALYLCASSLDRISTGELFFGEGSRLTVL.

In this sample, this clone turned up a few times. This chain uses TRBV6-6 with TRBJ1-5; D is uncertain. V was shortened by 6 bases and J by 5 bases, with 17 bases between the two germline ends. This CDR3 contains 15 residues. Per the germline V gene, CDR1 is MNHNY and CDR2 is SVGAGI (reference sequence). The CDR3 protein is CASRGTVRSDQPQHF. The CDR3 DNA sequence: TGTGCCAGCAGGGGTACTGTGAGGTCCGATCAGCCCCAGCATTTT.

The chain has TRBV6-6 and TRBJ1-5; the D gene is possibly TRBD1 (5 bases). The V end lost 5 bases, the J end lost 1 base, and 9 bases lay between the germline ends. This CDR3 region has 14 residues. Germline CDR1 is MNHNY and CDR2 is SVGAGI (reference sequence). CDR3: CASSAAGSNQPQHF. The CDR3 region has the DNA TGTGCCAGCAGTGCCGCAGGGAGCAATCAGCCCCAGCATTTT.